This TCR beta chain was captured in a study of blood T cell repertoires in COVID-19 (dated by TCRdb to about 2020). About the study as a whole: The collaborator samples originated in the United States, Italy and Spain and spanned the acute and convalescent phases of COVID-19. A de-identified subject ID, COVID-19 status, age in years and sex were almost always included in the sample metadata. Subjects who had been exposed to COVID-19, were actively infected with it, or had recovered from it provided the deeply sampled blood TCRbeta repertoires that made up the dataset. The material from the prospective study consisted of cDNA or gDNA derived from T cells, B-cell-depleted T cells, or PBMCs. The repertoires were made available in a free public database intended to serve as a resource for research on the immune response to SARS-CoV-2. The samples were drawn from two sources: the first 160 participants of the ongoing ImmuneRACE study, and 1,000 to 1,500 subjects contributed by 6 global collaborators. HLA class I and class II types, where available, came from metadata supplied by the sample provider rather than from assay-based typing.

TCRbeta CDR3 regions were amplified from genomic DNA by means of the immunoSEQ Assay, a bias-controlled multiplex PCR. The paper's processing steps were these. The number of nucleated cells in each sample was estimated from the amplification of reference gene primers within the assay. To quantify the absolute abundance of each unique TCRbeta CDR3 rearrangement, sequence reads were collapsed and filtered. For each sample, productive Simpson clonality was calculated by taking the square root of Simpson's diversity index across productive rearrangements. TCRdb holds this immuneACCESS table with in-frame rearrangements only. Some clones are missing; in checked studies, unresolved V genes explain under half, and the rest has no known cause. The DNA was the basis for D and trimming; V, J and clone size are from that table. Within this sample are about 240,000 clones, with 83% of them counted one time only. The ten largest make up more than 5% of the sample.

The collaborating institutions used their own protocols to collect whole blood in K2EDTA tubes. Collaborator samples were shipped for TCRbeta analysis as frozen whole blood, isolated PBMCs, or DNA extracted from either sample type. Summary of the overall study and its limitations: The amount of clinical and demographic metadata varied by source and participant and was provided uncurated.

The junction carries 10 bases between V and J, which are trimmed by 3 bases and 4 bases respectively. As encoded in the germline V gene, CDR1 is MDHEN while CDR2 is SYDVKM. The CDR3 holds 14 amino acids from the cysteine to the phenylalanine. This entry keeps only the CDR3 DNA: 42 bases, framed from base 1. Comments on this clone: The antigen it binds to is not known. Within one base of it there is no much larger clone, and no base qualities were kept.

The chain is assembled from TRBV28 and TRBJ2-4; the D gene cannot be resolved reliably. Sequencing input: peripheral blood. This TCR came from a human donor in a cohort sampled during active COVID-19. CDR3 loop: CASSFSGSKNIQYF. The DNA is TGTGCCAGCAGTTTTTCAGGTTCGAAAAACATTCAGTACTTC. Here the CDR3 is joined to the reference TRBV28 and TRBJ2-4 genes, and the full variable domain is: DVKVTQSSRYLVKRTGEKVFLECVQDMDHENMFWYRQDPGLGLRLIYFSYDVKMKEKGDIPEGYSVSREKKERFSLILESASTNQTSMYLCASSFSGSKNIQYFGAGTRLSVL.